These 20 T cell receptor beta chains came from one sample sequenced in a study of cytomegalovirus exposure and HLA in healthy donors. The PCR used 60 Vbeta and 13 Jbeta primers. Sequencing was performed with immunoSEQ multiplex PCR; in TCRdb, only in-frame clones are kept and a portion is missing. The data contain 84,000 or so clones, more than 60% of them singletons. Sequencing was done on a sample of PBMCs. The receptor set was obtained from a human donor in good health.

The chain carries TRBV19 and TRBJ1-6; TRBD1 agrees at 7 bases. CDR1 is LNHDA and CDR2 is SQIVND in the germline V gene (reference sequence). The CDR3 is 15 residues long. The ends lost 3 bases at V and 5 bases at J; junction bases unmatched: 4. In DNA form, the CDR3 reads TGTGCCAGTAGTATCGACAGGGATCATAATTCACCCCTCCACTTT. Protein: CASSIDRDHNSPLHF. Full variable domain (missing parts from reference TRBV19 and TRBJ1-6): DGGITQSPKYLFRKEGQNVTLSCEQNLNHDAMYWYRQDPGQGLRLIYYSQIVNDFQKGDIAEGYSVSREKKESFPLTVTSAQKNPTAFYLCASSIDRDHNSPLHFGNGTRLTVT.

This clone was observed a handful of times. The chain carries TRBV5-4 and TRBJ1-4; weak D call: TRBD1 (6 bases). The length of the CDR3 is 14 residues. Trimming stripped 5 bases from V and 7 bases from J, with 15 bases between. Germline V gene data show CDR1 as SGHNT and CDR2 as YYREEE (reference sequence). The CDR3 nucleotides are TGTGCCAGCAGAGAACCAGGGGTCGCTGAAAAACTGTTTTTT. Its translation is CASREPGVAEKLFF.

This clone was found a few times. V and J are TRBV6-1 and TRBJ2-2, with TRBD2 matching over 10 bases. Germline trimming cut 7 bases from V and 3 bases from J; bases unmatched to any gene: 2. CDR1 and CDR2 from the germline V gene are MNHNS and SASEGT. CDR3 length equals 14 residues. The CDR3 loop reads CASILAGDTGELFF. In nucleotides, the CDR3 is TGTGCCAGCATCCTAGCGGGAGACACCGGGGAGCTGTTTTTT.

V and J are TRBV2 and TRBJ2-7; 7 positions match TRBD2. CDR1 is SNHLY, CDR2 FYNNEI, per germline. The CDR3 loop spans 12 amino acids. After removal of 6 bases from V and 4 bases from J, the junction contained 3 bases not matched to a gene. CDR3 loop: CASRRLAYEQYF. CDR3 coding DNA: TGTGCCAGCAGGAGACTAGCTTACGAGCAGTACTTC. Using reference TRBV2 and TRBJ2-7 for the parts outside the CDR3, the full variable domain is EPEVTQTPSHQVTQMGQEVILRCVPISNHLYFYWYRQILGQKVEFLVSFYNNEISEKSEIFDDQFSVERPDGSNFTLKIRSTKLEDSAMYFCASRRLAYEQYFGPGTRLTVT.

This clone was seen just once. The V call is TRBV6-4, the J call TRBJ2-7; perhaps TRBD2 as D (6 bases). Germline CDR1 MRHNA, CDR2 SNTAGT. V was trimmed by 5 bases and J by 3 bases, leaving 14 bases between them. This CDR3 contains 14 residues. The chain's CDR3 is CASSSRDWNYEQYF. The CDR3 region has the DNA TGTGCCAGCAGTTCCCGGGACTGGAACTACGAGCAGTACTTC.

The V call is TRBV5-6, the J call TRBJ2-5; D perhaps matches TRBD1 (6 bases). The CDR3 totals 14 residues. Germline assignment: CDR1 SGHDT and CDR2 YYEEEE. The V and J ends lost 4 bases and 4 bases respectively, with 14 bases between them. CDR3 protein: CASSIQGVPETQYF. The CDR3 DNA reads TGTGCCAGCAGCATACAGGGAGTTCCAGAGACCCAGTACTTC.

V usage is TRBV27 and J usage is TRBJ2-5; the match to TRBD2 covers 8 bases. There are 16 residues in the CDR3. V shed 1 base, J shed 4 bases, and the junction held 8 bases outside the gene matches. Germline lookup yields CDR1 MNHEY and CDR2 SMNVEV (reference sequence). The CDR3 DNA sequence: TGTGCCAGCAGTTTATTAAGTAATAGCGGGGTAGAGACCCAGTACTTC. It codes for CASSLLSNSGVETQYF.

About this clone: A read error may account for a junction end that differs from germline. The genes are TRBV10-2 and TRBJ1-2; D remains ambiguous. Germline CDR1 WSHSY, CDR2 SAAADI. The CDR3 consists of 15 residues. The CDR3: CASSEVSETNYGYPF. The DNA of the CDR3 is TGCGCCAGCAGTGAGGTGTCGGAAACTAACTATGGCTACCCCTTC.

This clone has a handful of counts. This sequence joins TRBV7-9 and TRBJ1-1; no reliable D call. Germline V CDR1 and CDR2: SEHNR, FQNEAQ (reference sequence). The V end was cut by 6 bases, the J end by 5 bases, with 7 bases between. This CDR3 is built from 11 residues. CDR3 sequence reads: CASRQDTEAFF. As DNA, the CDR3 is TGTGCCAGCAGACAAGATACTGAAGCTTTCTTT.

The genes are TRBV2 and TRBJ1-1; D is possibly TRBD1 (6 bases). Trimming took off 10 bases at V and 6 bases at J, with 15 bases between the two ends. CDR1 SNHLY and CDR2 FYNNEI come from the germline V gene. The CDR3 totals 12 residues. Here the CDR3 DNA reads TGTGCCAACAAGGACAGTTTGCCTGAAGCTTTCTTT. Protein product: CANKDSLPEAFF. The full variable domain, rest sourced from reference TRBV2 and TRBJ1-1, is EPEVTQTPSHQVTQMGQEVILRCVPISNHLYFYWYRQILGQKVEFLVSFYNNEISEKSEIFDDQFSVERPDGSNFTLKIRSTKLEDSAMYFCANKDSLPEAFFGQGTRLTVV.

J is TRBJ2-7 and V is TRBV18; 10 nucleotides match TRBD1. The CDR3 is 15 amino acids. Germline loops: CDR1 KGHSH, CDR2 LQKENI. V was clipped by 3 bases and J by 3 bases; unmatched bases: 5. This CDR3 is CASSPRTGGRYEQYF. As DNA, the CDR3 is TGTGCCAGCTCACCTCGGACAGGGGGACGCTACGAGCAGTACTTC.

This clone was detected only a few times. The chain recombines TRBV4-2 with TRBJ2-6; D remains ambiguous. The CDR3 is 16 amino acids. The ends were cut back, 0 bases at V and 0 bases at J, with 6 bases in the middle. The germline V gene has CDR1 LGHNA and CDR2 YNFKEQ. CDR3 in DNA: TGTGCCAGCAGCCAAGAGTTACTCTCTGGGGCCAACGTCCTGACTTTC. Encoded protein: CASSQELLSGANVLTF.

The chain joins TRBV19 to TRBJ2-7; 8 bases fit TRBD1. V lost 2 bases to trimming and J lost 6 bases; unmatched junction nucleotides: 6. Germline CDR1 and CDR2: LNHDA and SQIVND (reference sequence). The CDR3 sequence is 14 residues long. The CDR3 loop reads CASSIYGQGSEQYF. CDR3 nucleotide sequence: TGTGCCAGTAGTATATACGGACAGGGAAGCGAGCAGTACTTC. The full variable domain, its missing parts supplied by reference TRBV19 and TRBJ2-7, is DGGITQSPKYLFRKEGQNVTLSCEQNLNHDAMYWYRQDPGQGLRLIYYSQIVNDFQKGDIAEGYSVSREKKESFPLTVTSAQKNPTAFYLCASSIYGQGSEQYFGPGTRLTVT.

This sequence joins TRBV5-6 and TRBJ2-5; D may be TRBD1 (6 bases). The CDR3 spans 12 residues. Germline values: CDR1 SGHDT, CDR2 YYEEEE. Deletions cut 4 bases from V and 5 bases from J, with 9 bases between. CDR3: CASSTRGETQYF. In nucleotides, the CDR3 is TGTGCCAGCAGCACCAGGGGTGAGACCCAGTACTTC.

V is TRBV2 and J is TRBJ2-7; TRBD1 is a possible D gene (6 bases). The CDR3 covers 12 residues. Between the trimmed V and J ends, which lost 4 bases and 4 bases, there was a span of 8 bases. Germline V gene sequence: CDR1 SNHLY, CDR2 FYNNEI. DNA for the CDR3: TGTGCCAGCAGTGGACAGGCATACGAGCAGTACTTC. Its translation: CASSGQAYEQYF.

The CDR3 DNA reads as TGCGCCAGCAGCCCCGGACAGGGAAGAGATACGCAGTATTTT. As protein: CASSPGQGRDTQYF. The genes are TRBV5-1 and TRBJ2-3, with TRBD1 identical over 8 bases. The CDR3 is 14 residues long. Germline V gene lookup returns CDR1 SGHRS and CDR2 YFSETQ. After removal of 4 bases from V and 5 bases from J, the junction contained 6 bases not matched to a gene.

The J gene is TRBJ2-1, the V gene TRBV6-5, with D perhaps matching TRBD2 (6 bases). CDR1 is MNHEY and CDR2 is SVGAGI in the germline V gene. V was shortened by 0 bases and J by 4 bases, with 10 bases between the two germline ends. The CDR3 has 15 residues. The CDR3 loop reads CASSYSREPYNEQFF. The CDR3 DNA follows: TGTGCCAGCAGTTACTCCCGGGAGCCTTACAATGAGCAGTTCTTC.

The rearrangement uses TRBV5-1 and TRBJ1-1, with 8 bases matching TRBD1. Trimming at V came to 3 bases and at J to 5 bases, leaving 6 bases not matched to a gene. This CDR3 is built from 14 residues. CDR1 is SGHRS and CDR2 is YFSETQ in the germline V gene. The CDR3 DNA reads TGCGCCAGCAGCTACCACAGGGGGTTAACTGAAGCTTTCTTT. Protein sequence: CASSYHRGLTEAFF.

The chain employs TRBV19 and TRBJ2-3; TRBD2 is a possible D gene (6 bases). Per the germline V gene, CDR1 is LNHDA and CDR2 is SQIVND (reference sequence). This CDR3 has 17 amino acids. V dropped 3 bases and J dropped 1 base, with 17 bases sitting between them. CDR3 bases: TGTGCCAGTAGTATGATTCTAGCGCTTGGACGCACAGATACGCAGTATTTT. This translates into CASSMILALGRTDTQYF.

V gene TRBV10-2 combines with J gene TRBJ2-1; weak D call: TRBD1 (6 bases). The CDR3 runs 15 residues. Per the germline V gene, CDR1 is WSHSY and CDR2 is SAAADI. Trimming removed 10 bases at V and 0 bases at J, with 16 bases between. The CDR3 loop reads CATWSGTNSYNEQFF. The DNA for the CDR3 is TGCGCCACCTGGTCCGGGACAAACTCCTACAATGAGCAGTTCTTC.